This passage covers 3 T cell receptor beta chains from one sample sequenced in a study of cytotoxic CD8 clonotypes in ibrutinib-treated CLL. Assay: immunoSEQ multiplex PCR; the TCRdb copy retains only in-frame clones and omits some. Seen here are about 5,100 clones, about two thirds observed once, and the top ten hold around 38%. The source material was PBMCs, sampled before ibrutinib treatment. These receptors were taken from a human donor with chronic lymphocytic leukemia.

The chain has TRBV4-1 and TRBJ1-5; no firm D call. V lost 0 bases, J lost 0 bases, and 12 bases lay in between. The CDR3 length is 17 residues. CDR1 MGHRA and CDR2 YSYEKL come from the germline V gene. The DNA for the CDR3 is TGCGCCAGCAGCCAAGAAGATTTTTCGAATAGCAATCAGCCCCAGCATTTT. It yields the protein CASSQEDFSNSNQPQHF.

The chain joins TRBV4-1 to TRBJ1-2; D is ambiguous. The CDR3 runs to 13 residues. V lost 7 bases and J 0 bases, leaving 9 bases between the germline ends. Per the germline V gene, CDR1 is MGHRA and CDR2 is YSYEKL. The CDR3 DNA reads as TGCGCCAGCAACAGAGGGCCTAACTATGGCTACACCTTC. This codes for CASNRGPNYGYTF.

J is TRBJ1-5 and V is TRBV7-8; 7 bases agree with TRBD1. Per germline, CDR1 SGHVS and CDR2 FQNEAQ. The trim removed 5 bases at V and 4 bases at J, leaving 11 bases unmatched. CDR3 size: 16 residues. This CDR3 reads CASSGPSQGPNQPQHF. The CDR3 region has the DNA TGTGCCAGCAGCGGTCCTTCACAGGGGCCGAATCAGCCCCAGCATTTT.